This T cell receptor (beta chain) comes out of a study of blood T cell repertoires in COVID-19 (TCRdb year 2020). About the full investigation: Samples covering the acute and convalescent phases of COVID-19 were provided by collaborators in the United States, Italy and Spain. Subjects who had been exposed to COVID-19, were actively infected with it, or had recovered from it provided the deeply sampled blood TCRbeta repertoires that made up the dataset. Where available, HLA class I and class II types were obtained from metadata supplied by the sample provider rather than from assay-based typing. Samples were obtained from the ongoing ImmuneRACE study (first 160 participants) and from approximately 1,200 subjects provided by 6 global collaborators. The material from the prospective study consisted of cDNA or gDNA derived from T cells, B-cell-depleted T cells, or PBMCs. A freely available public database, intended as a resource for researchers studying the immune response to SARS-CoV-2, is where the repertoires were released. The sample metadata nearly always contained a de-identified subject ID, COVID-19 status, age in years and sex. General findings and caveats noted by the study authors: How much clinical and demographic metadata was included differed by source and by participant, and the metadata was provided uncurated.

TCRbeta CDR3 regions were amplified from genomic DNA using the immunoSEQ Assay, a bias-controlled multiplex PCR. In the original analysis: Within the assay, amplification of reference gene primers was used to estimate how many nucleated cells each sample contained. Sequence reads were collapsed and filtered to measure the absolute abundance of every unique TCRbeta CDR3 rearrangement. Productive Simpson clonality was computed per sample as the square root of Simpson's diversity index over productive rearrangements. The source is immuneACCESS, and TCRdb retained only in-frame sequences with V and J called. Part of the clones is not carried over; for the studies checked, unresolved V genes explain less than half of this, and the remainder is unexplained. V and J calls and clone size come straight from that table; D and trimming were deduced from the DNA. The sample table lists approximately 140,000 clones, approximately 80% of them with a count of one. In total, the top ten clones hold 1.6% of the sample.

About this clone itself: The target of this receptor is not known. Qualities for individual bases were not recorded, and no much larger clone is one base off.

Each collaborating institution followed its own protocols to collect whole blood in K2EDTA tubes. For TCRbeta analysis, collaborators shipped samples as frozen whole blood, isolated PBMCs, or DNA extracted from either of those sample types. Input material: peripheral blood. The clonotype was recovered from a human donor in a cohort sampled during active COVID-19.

Here the CDR3 is given as CASSYQARTSDEQYF. The nucleotides are TGTGCCAGCAGTTACCAAGCCCGGACTAGCGACGAGCAGTACTTC. Recombination linked TRBV6-6 to TRBJ2-7; TRBD2 fits 9 bases in the junction. The CDR3 spans 15 residues, from the cysteine through the phenylalanine. The CDR3 DNA has 45 bases and is translated from base 1. Trimming takes 2 bases off V and 5 bases off J; junction bases not matched to a gene: 7. The germline V gene (reference sequence) provides CDR1 MNHNY and CDR2 SVGAGI.